A selection of T cell receptor beta chains follows, all from one sample in a study of blood T cell repertoires in COVID-19. The method was immunoSEQ multiplex PCR; TCRdb's version includes in-frame clones alone and lacks a portion of them. The table shows over 50,000 clones, with approximately 88% occurring only once. Material: peripheral blood. These receptors were obtained from a human donor in a cohort sampled during active COVID-19. Each CDR3 is given with its conserved first and last residue. A D gene is named only where the DNA matches it firmly. Clone size, where shown, is once, few, many, or a class for clones that have expanded.

clone_size,j_call,d_call,v_call,cdr3_nt,cdr3_aa
-,TRBJ1-1,-,TRBV7-9,TGTGCCAGCAGCCCCGAGGGACATTCGAACACTGAAGCTTTCTTT,CASSPEGHSNTEAFF
-,TRBJ2-7,-,TRBV11-2,TGTGCCAGCAGCGAGACCGCAGGGGTCTTATTGGGCGAGCAGTACTTC,CASSETAGVLLGEQYF
-,TRBJ1-1,-,TRBV7-8,TGTGCCAGCAGCTTGGACAGAAACACTGAAGCTTTCTTT,CASSLDRNTEAFF
-,TRBJ1-2,-,TRBV5-4,TGTGCCAGCAGCCCGCACCGGGGATTCTATGGCTACACCTTC,CASSPHRGFYGYTF
-,TRBJ2-7,-,TRBV11-2,TGTGCCAGCAGCCCGTGGCGGGCAGCGGCTGGCTACGAGCAGTACTTC,CASSPWRAAAGYEQYF
-,TRBJ1-4,TRBD1,TRBV6-4,TGTGCCATATTACCGACAGGGGGCGAGGATGAAAAACTGTTTTTT,CAILPTGGEDEKLFF
-,TRBJ1-2,-,TRBV11-2,TGTGCCAGCAGCCTCGACCCGGGAGCTCCCGGCTACACCTTC,CASSLDPGAPGYTF
-,TRBJ2-2,-,TRBV5-4,TGTGCCAGCTACCCGGACAGATCGAACACCGGGGAGCTGTTTTTT,CASYPDRSNTGELFF
-,TRBJ2-3,-,TRBV7-9,TGTGCCAGCAGCTTACAGGGGCATGTCACAGATACGCAGTATTTT,CASSLQGHVTDTQYF
-,TRBJ2-2,TRBD2,TRBV6-4,TGTGCCAGCAGCCGACTAGCGGGGAACACCGGGGAGCTGTTTTTT,CASSRLAGNTGELFF
-,TRBJ1-5,-,TRBV6-6,TGTGCCAGCAGTTACGCTGGGGAGAGACAGCCCCAGCATTTT,CASSYAGERQPQHF
-,TRBJ1-4,TRBD1,TRBV25-1,TGTGCCAGCAGTGAGGACAGGGGGCGATCTAATGAAAAACTGTTTTTT,CASSEDRGRSNEKLFF
-,TRBJ2-7,-,TRBV6-5,TGTGCCAGCACCCGTGACAGGAACTCCTACGAGCAGTACTTC,CASTRDRNSYEQYF
-,TRBJ1-6,-,TRBV3-1/TRBV3-2,TGTGCCAGCAGCCAAGGTTTCAGGGGTTCACCCCTCCACTTT,CASSQGFRGSPLHF
once,TRBJ2-3,TRBD2,TRBV7-2,TGTGCCAGCAGCTTTGCAGCGGGGGGGTCCACAGATACGCAGTATTTT,CASSFAAGGSTDTQYF
-,TRBJ2-7,-,TRBV3-1/TRBV3-2,TGTGCCAGCAGCCAAGGGAGGCACCGACCCTACGAGCAGTACTTC,CASSQGRHRPYEQYF
once,TRBJ1-1,-,TRBV7-9,TGTGCCAGCAGCCCGACAGCGACGAACACTGAAGCTTTCTTT,CASSPTATNTEAFF
-,TRBJ2-7,-,TRBV14,TGTGCCAGCAGCCAAGACACTGTTTCCCACGAGCAGTACTTC,CASSQDTVSHEQYF
-,TRBJ2-5,TRBD2,TRBV4-3,TGCGCCAGCAGCCAAGTTGAGCGGGGGGGCGGGGAGACCCAGTACTTC,CASSQVERGGGETQYF
-,TRBJ2-7,TRBD2,TRBV14,TGTGCCAGCAGCCAACCCGGGGGAGCGGGAGACCTGCAGTACTTC,CASSQPGGAGDLQYF
-,TRBJ2-7,TRBD1,TRBV29-1,TGCAGCGTTGGCACAGGGGAAACCTACGAGCAGTACTTC,CSVGTGETYEQYF
-,TRBJ1-3,TRBD1,TRBV30,TGTGCCAGAGGGGACAGGGGAAGAGGAAACACCATATATTTT,CARGDRGRGNTIYF
-,TRBJ2-3,TRBD2,TRBV6-5,TGTGCCAGCAGCCAACTAGCGCCTAGCACAGATACGCAGTATTTT,CASSQLAPSTDTQYF
-,TRBJ1-2,TRBD1,TRBV19,TGTGCCAGTAGTCCCGGGACAGGGGTCTATGGCTACACCTTC,CASSPGTGVYGYTF
-,TRBJ1-6,-,TRBV7-8,TGTGCCAGCAGCTCGAGCTCCTATAATTCACCCCTCCACTTT,CASSSSSYNSPLHF
-,TRBJ2-2,-,TRBV7-2,TGTGCCAGCAGCTTAGGGCCCGCAGGGTTCACCGGGGAGCTGTTTTTT,CASSLGPAGFTGELFF
once,TRBJ2-5,-,TRBV30,TGTGCCTGGGACAAAAACCAAGAGACCCAGTACTTC,CAWDKNQETQYF
-,TRBJ1-1,TRBD1,TRBV27,TGTGCCAGCAGTTCGACAGGGAGCACTGAAGCTTTCTTT,CASSSTGSTEAFF
-,TRBJ1-5,TRBD1,TRBV16,TGTGCCAGCAGCCAATTAGGCAGGGGGAATCAGCCCCAGCATTTT,CASSQLGRGNQPQHF
once,TRBJ2-4,-,TRBV19,TGTGCCCTCTGGGAGTACATAGCCAAAAACATTCAGTACTTC,CALWEYIAKNIQYF
-,TRBJ1-3,-,TRBV6-5,TGTGCCGGGGGCCGGAGTGCTGGAAACACCATATATTTT,CAGGRSAGNTIYF
-,TRBJ2-1,TRBD2,TRBV6-6,TGTGCCAGCAGTTACACTAGCGGGGCCTCTGATGAGCAGTTCTTC,CASSYTSGASDEQFF
few,TRBJ1-5,-,TRBV18,TGTGCCAGCTCACAGCAAGGGACATTTAGCAATCAGCCCCAGCATTTT,CASSQQGTFSNQPQHF